The 28 T cell receptor beta chains below all came from one sample that was sequenced in a study of cytomegalovirus exposure and HLA in healthy donors. PCR was performed using 60 Vbeta and 13 Jbeta primers. The method was immunoSEQ multiplex PCR; TCRdb's version includes in-frame clones alone and lacks a portion of them. The sample lists about 200,000 clones; over 65% were seen once. The sequencing sample was made of PBMCs. Source of these receptors: a woman aged 25 to 45 in good health and CMV-seronegative.

This chain joins TRBV2 and TRBJ1-3, with unresolved D. The ends were cut back, 4 bases at V and 3 bases at J, with 13 bases in the middle. This CDR3 spans 15 amino acids. Germline CDR1 and CDR2: SNHLY and FYNNEI. For the CDR3, the DNA is TGTGCCAGCAGTGTGCGGGGTTCCTTTGGAAACACCATATATTTT. Protein product: CASSVRGSFGNTIYF.

The V call is TRBV5-1, the J call TRBJ1-1; a possible D gene is TRBD1 (6 bases). The length of the CDR3 is 18 residues. Germline assignment: CDR1 SGHRS and CDR2 YFSETQ. V was clipped by 4 bases and J by 0 bases, with 22 bases between them. This CDR3 is CASSPLGTDGGMNTEAFF. The CDR3 DNA reads TGCGCCAGCAGCCCCCTTGGTACTGATGGGGGCATGAACACTGAAGCTTTCTTT.

The genes are TRBV19 and TRBJ2-3; D ambiguous. Trimming removed 8 bases from V and 0 bases from J, with 9 bases in between. CDR1 and CDR2 (germline): LNHDA, SQIVND (reference sequence). This CDR3 region has 13 residues. The CDR3 coding sequence is TGTGCCAGTCGGTATCCTAGCACAGATACGCAGTATTTT. Amino acid sequence: CASRYPSTDTQYF.

The rearrangement joins TRBV18 to TRBJ2-7, with 7 bases lining up with TRBD1. Germline CDR1 reads KGHSH; CDR2 reads LQKENI. This CDR3 is 15 amino acids long. The V gene end was trimmed by 3 bases and the J gene end by 3 bases; junction bases not matched to a gene: 8. CDR3 DNA: TGTGCCAGCTCACCTACACAGGGGTGGGACTACGAGCAGTACTTC. It yields the protein CASSPTQGWDYEQYF.

The chain uses TRBV7-9 and TRBJ1-1; 8 positions match TRBD1. Germline CDR1 and CDR2: SEHNR and FQNEAQ (reference sequence). V dropped 7 bases and J dropped 3; count of bases not matched to a gene: 7. The CDR3 is made up of 14 amino acids. The CDR3 bases are TGTGCCAGCAACACAGCAGGGGGCTACACTGAAGCTTTCTTT. It yields the protein CASNTAGGYTEAFF.

The chain recombines TRBV7-6 with TRBJ2-3; 7 bases line up with TRBD2. The CDR3 has 15 amino acids. Trimming cost V 2 bases and J 1 base; bases outside gene matches: 3. Germline V CDR1 and CDR2: SGHVS, FNYEAQ. CDR3 DNA sequence: TGTGCCAGCAGCTTATTTGCGGGAGGCACAGATACGCAGTATTTT. Its protein is CASSLFAGGTDTQYF.

The V and J genes are TRBV19 and TRBJ1-2, with 7 positions matching TRBD1. The V segment lost 4 bases and the J segment 4 bases; nucleotides outside the gene matches: 6. This CDR3 spans 14 amino acids. Germline V gene data show CDR1 as LNHDA and CDR2 as SQIVND (reference sequence). CDR3 nucleotides: TGTGCCAGTAGTACGACAGGGTATGGCTATGGCTACACCTTC. It encodes CASSTTGYGYGYTF.

This chain links TRBV7-6 with TRBJ2-2, with 7 positions matching TRBD1. Unmatched junction bases numbered 3, after V lost 1 base and J lost 4 bases. This CDR3 contains 15 residues. Germline V CDR1 and CDR2: SGHVS, FNYEAQ. CDR3 DNA sequence: TGTGCCAGCAGCTTAGGACAGGGCACCACCGGGGAGCTGTTTTTT. It yields the protein CASSLGQGTTGELFF. Complete variable domain (other parts from reference TRBV7-6 and TRBJ2-2): GAGVSQSPRYKVTKRGQDVALRCDPISGHVSLYWYRQALGQGPEFLTYFNYEAQQDKSGLPNDRFSAERPEGSISTLTIQRTEQRDSAMYRCASSLGQGTTGELFFGEGSRLTVL.

The sample holds a few counts of this clone. The chain carries TRBV5-1 and TRBJ2-7; weak D call: TRBD2 (5 bases). V was clipped by 2 bases and J by 3 bases, with 9 bases between them. Germline values: CDR1 SGHRS, CDR2 YFSETQ. The CDR3 consists of 13 residues. CDR3 coding DNA: TGCGCCAGCAGCTTACTAGGGCTCTACGAGCAGTACTTC. This gives the protein CASSLLGLYEQYF.

This chain joins TRBV4-2 and TRBJ2-3, with no clear D. The CDR3 sequence is 15 residues long. Germline V gene data show CDR1 as LGHNA and CDR2 as YNFKEQ. Trimming took 4 bases from V and 4 from J, leaving 15 bases between them. The CDR3 DNA reads as TGTGCCAGCAGCCCACCTGGAGACCTCCCAGATACGCAGTATTTT. Amino acids: CASSPPGDLPDTQYF.

Notes on this clone: The sample holds other DNA sequences that translate to the same CDR3. This sequence joins TRBV19 and TRBJ1-1, with 7 positions matching TRBD1. This CDR3 has 14 amino acids. CDR1 LNHDA and CDR2 SQIVND come from the germline V gene (reference sequence). Trimming cost V 4 bases and J 1 base; bases outside gene matches: 3. This CDR3 is CASSRDRENTEAFF. The CDR3 nucleotides read TGTGCCAGTAGTAGGGACAGAGAGAACACTGAAGCTTTCTTT.

The genes are TRBV19 and TRBJ2-7; D not certain. Trimming pared 3 bases from V and 3 bases from J, leaving 12 bases between. Per the germline V gene, CDR1 is LNHDA and CDR2 is SQIVND (reference sequence). The CDR3 consists of 14 residues. In nucleotides, the CDR3 is TGTGCCAGTAGTATGGTCGCAGGCCTCTACGAGCAGTACTTC. It translates to CASSMVAGLYEQYF. Full variable domain (outside the CDR3, taken from reference TRBV19 and TRBJ2-7): DGGITQSPKYLFRKEGQNVTLSCEQNLNHDAMYWYRQDPGQGLRLIYYSQIVNDFQKGDIAEGYSVSREKKESFPLTVTSAQKNPTAFYLCASSMVAGLYEQYFGPGTRLTVT.

This clone appeared a few times. The V call is TRBV25-1, the J call TRBJ2-7, with 8 bases identical to TRBD1. Germline assignment: CDR1 MGHDK and CDR2 SYGVNS. With 4 bases clipped from V and 2 bases from J, the junction kept 7 bases outside the gene matches. The CDR3 length is 15 residues. The CDR3 sequence: CASSALGQGTYEQYF. In DNA form, the CDR3 reads TGTGCCAGCAGTGCTCTAGGACAGGGTACCTACGAGCAGTACTTC.

This clone appeared a single time. Additional DNA sequences in this sample encode the identical CDR3. The rearrangement uses TRBV9 and TRBJ2-7; D possibly corresponds to TRBD2 (6 bases). Looked up from germline, CDR1 is SGDLS and CDR2 is YYNGEE. The CDR3 covers 15 residues. V shed 2 bases and J shed 1 base, with 13 bases lying between them. CDR3 in amino acids: CASSVSAGPSYEQYF. The CDR3 nucleotides read TGTGCCAGCAGCGTGTCCGCGGGGCCTTCCTACGAGCAGTACTTC.

In the case of this clone: The sample holds other DNA sequences that translate to the same CDR3. The rearrangement uses TRBV18 and TRBJ2-3; D gene ambiguous. Germline V gives CDR1 KGHSH, CDR2 LQKENI. This CDR3 has 12 amino acids. Trimming stripped 3 bases from V and 2 bases from J, with 3 bases between. CDR3 region: CASSPNTDTQYF. As DNA, the CDR3 is TGTGCCAGCTCACCCAACACAGATACGCAGTATTTT.

The gene calls are TRBV6-1 and TRBJ2-5; TRBD1 is a possible D gene (6 bases). TRBJ2-7 explains the end of the DNA better; the J call may be wrong. CDR3 size: 14 residues. Germline V gives CDR1 MNHNS, CDR2 SASEGT. CDR3 residues: CASSPYSRGGEQYF. CDR3 in DNA: TGTGCCAGCAGTCCTTACTCCAGGGGCGGCGAGCAGTACTTC.

CDR3 sequence (DNA): TGTGCCAGTAGTTTACGACAGGGGGGGACGTATCAGCCCCAGCATTTT. Its translation is CASSLRQGGTYQPQHF. J is TRBJ1-5 and V is TRBV19; the match to TRBD1 covers 9 bases. Germline CDR1 LNHDA, CDR2 SQIVND (reference sequence). CDR3 size: 16 residues. J lost 5 bases, V lost 5 bases, and 10 bases had no gene match.

The chain recombines TRBV9 with TRBJ2-7; 10 positions agree with TRBD2. With 6 bases clipped from V and 9 bases from J, the junction kept 15 bases outside the gene matches. CDR3 length equals 15 residues. The germline V gene has CDR1 SGDLS and CDR2 YYNGEE. CDR3 sequence: CASNVEGLAGAVQYF. CDR3 nucleotide sequence: TGTGCCAGCAACGTGGAGGGGCTAGCGGGGGCGGTGCAGTACTTC.

This chain connects TRBV5-1 to TRBJ2-5, with D possibly matching TRBD2 (7 bases). Per the germline V gene, CDR1 is SGHRS and CDR2 is YFSETQ. This CDR3 has 18 amino acids. Trimming pared 4 bases from V and 4 bases from J, leaving 26 bases between. The CDR3 DNA reads as TGCGCCAGCAGCCGGTTAGTAGTCGCCGGGGGGCGCGGAGAGACCCAGTACTTC. Its translation: CASSRLVVAGGRGETQYF.

V is TRBV11-2 and J is TRBJ2-7, with D tentatively TRBD1 (5 bases). There are 13 residues in the CDR3. Per the germline V gene, CDR1 is SGHAT and CDR2 is FQNNGV. V shed 3 bases and J shed 5 bases, with 11 bases lying between them. The CDR3 sequence: CASSLQGPDEQYF. The CDR3 DNA sequence: TGTGCCAGCAGCTTGCAGGGTCCCGACGAGCAGTACTTC.

This chain uses TRBV29-1 with TRBJ1-1; 8 bases are a match to TRBD1. With V trimmed by 7 bases and J by 3 bases, 7 bases remained unmatched. The CDR3 is made up of 13 amino acids. From germline, CDR1 is SQVTM and CDR2 ANQGSEA. As DNA, the CDR3 is TGCAGCGGCCGACAGGGGCCTTACACTGAAGCTTTCTTT. Translated, it gives CSGRQGPYTEAFF.

J is TRBJ2-7 and V is TRBV6-6; the match to TRBD1 covers 8 bases. The CDR3 is 13 residues long. V was clipped by 5 bases and J by 6 bases; unmatched bases: 6. Germline CDR1 and CDR2: MNHNY and SVGAGI (reference sequence). CDR3 sequence: CASSPGTGTEQYF. The CDR3 DNA sequence: TGTGCCAGCAGTCCCGGGACAGGAACCGAGCAGTACTTC.

V gene TRBV7-9 combines with J gene TRBJ2-7; 7 bases align to TRBD2. V trimming: 1 base; J trimming: 0 bases; junction bases outside the gene matches: 3. CDR1 and CDR2 (germline): SEHNR, FQNEAQ (reference sequence). The CDR3 is 15 amino acids. The CDR3 coding sequence is TGTGCCAGCAGCTTAGAGGCTAGCGGCTCCTACGAGCAGTACTTC. Protein product: CASSLEASGSYEQYF.

The J gene is TRBJ1-5, the V gene TRBV27; possible D gene TRBD1, 5 bases. Germline CDR1 is MNHEY and CDR2 is SMNVEV (reference sequence). CDR3 length: 14 amino acids. The V gene lost 4 bases and the J gene lost 7 bases, with 14 bases spanning the gap. DNA for the CDR3: TGTGCCAGCAGTTCGACACGTGGACACCAGCCCCAGCATTTT. Protein product: CASSSTRGHQPQHF.

The gene calls are TRBV11-1 and TRBJ2-7, with 9 bases identical to TRBD1. Germline V CDR1 and CDR2: SGHAT, FQDESV (reference sequence). Unmatched junction bases numbered 14, after V lost 2 bases and J lost 3 bases. This CDR3 has 18 residues. The CDR3 loop is CASSLTHGTGSGNYEQYF. The CDR3 DNA reads TGTGCCAGCAGCTTAACCCACGGGACAGGGTCCGGCAACTACGAGCAGTACTTC. Full variable domain (rest looked up from reference TRBV11-1 and TRBJ2-7): EAEVAQSPRYKITEKSQAVAFWCDPISGHATLYWYRQILGQGPELLVQFQDESVVDDSQLPKDRFSAERLKGVDSTLKIQPAELGDSAMYLCASSLTHGTGSGNYEQYFGPGTRLTVT.

V and J are TRBV4-1 and TRBJ2-5; 10 bases fit TRBD2. The V segment lost 1 base and the J segment 2 bases; nucleotides outside the gene matches: 16. Germline V gene data show CDR1 as MGHRA and CDR2 as YSYEKL. This CDR3 has 20 residues. The CDR3: CASSQAPGGAGGRGQETQYF. The CDR3 nucleotides read TGCGCCAGCAGCCAAGCCCCCGGGGGAGCGGGGGGGCGGGGGCAAGAGACCCAGTACTTC.

This rearrangement joins TRBV11-2 to TRBJ1-4, with 8 bases that match TRBD1. V lost 0 bases to trimming and J lost 7 bases; unmatched junction nucleotides: 7. The CDR3 has 16 amino acids. The germline V gene has CDR1 SGHAT and CDR2 FQNNGV. CDR3 loop: CASSLDSTGVGEKLFF. For the CDR3, the DNA is TGTGCCAGCAGCTTAGATTCGACAGGGGTTGGTGAAAAACTGTTTTTT. The whole variable domain, filled in from reference TRBV11-2 and TRBJ1-4, reads EAGVAQSPRYKIIEKRQSVAFWCNPISGHATLYWYQQILGQGPKLLIQFQNNGVVDDSQLPKDRFSAERLKGVDSTLKIQPAKLEDSAVYLCASSLDSTGVGEKLFFGSGTQLSVL.

This sequence joins TRBV28 and TRBJ2-5, with D possibly matching TRBD1 (5 bases). Trimming shortened V by 2 bases and J by 0 bases, and 7 bases separated the two germline ends. CDR1 MDHEN and CDR2 SYDVKM come from the germline V gene. The CDR3 is 14 residues long. DNA for the CDR3: TGTGCCAGCAGTTTAGTAGGGGACCAAGAGACCCAGTACTTC. As protein: CASSLVGDQETQYF.